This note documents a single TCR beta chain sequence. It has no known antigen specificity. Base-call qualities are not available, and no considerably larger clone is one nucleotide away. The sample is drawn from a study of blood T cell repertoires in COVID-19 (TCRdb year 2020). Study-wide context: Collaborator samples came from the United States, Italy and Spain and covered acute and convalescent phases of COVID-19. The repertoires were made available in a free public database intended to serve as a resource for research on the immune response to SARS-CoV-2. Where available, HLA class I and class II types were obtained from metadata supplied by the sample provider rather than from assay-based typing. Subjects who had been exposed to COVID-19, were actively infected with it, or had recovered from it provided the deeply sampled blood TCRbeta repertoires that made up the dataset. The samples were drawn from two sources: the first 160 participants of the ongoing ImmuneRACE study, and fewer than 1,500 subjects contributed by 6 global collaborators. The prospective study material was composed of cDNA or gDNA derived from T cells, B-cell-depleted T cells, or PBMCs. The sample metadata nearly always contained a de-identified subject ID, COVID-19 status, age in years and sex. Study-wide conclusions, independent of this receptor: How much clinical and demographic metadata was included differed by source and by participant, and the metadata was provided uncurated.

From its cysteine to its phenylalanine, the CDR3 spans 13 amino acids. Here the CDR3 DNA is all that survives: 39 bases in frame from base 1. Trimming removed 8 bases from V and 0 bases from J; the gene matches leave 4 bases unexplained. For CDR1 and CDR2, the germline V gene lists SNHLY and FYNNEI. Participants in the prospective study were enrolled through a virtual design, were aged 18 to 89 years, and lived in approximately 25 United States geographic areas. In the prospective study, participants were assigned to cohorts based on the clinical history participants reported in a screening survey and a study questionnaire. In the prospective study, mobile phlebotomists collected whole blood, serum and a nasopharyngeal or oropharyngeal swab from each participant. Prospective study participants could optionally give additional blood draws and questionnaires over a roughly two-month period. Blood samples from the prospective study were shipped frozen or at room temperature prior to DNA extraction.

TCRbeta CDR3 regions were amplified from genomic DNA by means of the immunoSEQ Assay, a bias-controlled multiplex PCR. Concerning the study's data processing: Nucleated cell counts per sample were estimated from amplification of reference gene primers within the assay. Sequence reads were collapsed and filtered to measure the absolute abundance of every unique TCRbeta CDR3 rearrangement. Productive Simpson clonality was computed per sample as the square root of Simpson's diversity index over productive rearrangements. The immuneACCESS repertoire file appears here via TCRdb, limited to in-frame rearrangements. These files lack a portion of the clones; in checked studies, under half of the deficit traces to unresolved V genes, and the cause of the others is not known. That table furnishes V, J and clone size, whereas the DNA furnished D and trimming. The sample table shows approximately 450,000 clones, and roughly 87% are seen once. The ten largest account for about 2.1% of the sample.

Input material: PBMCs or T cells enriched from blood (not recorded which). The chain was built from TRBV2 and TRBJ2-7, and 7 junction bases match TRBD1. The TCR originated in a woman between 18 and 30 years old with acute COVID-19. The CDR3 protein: CASFRDSSYEQYF. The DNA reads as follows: TGTGCCAGCTTCCGGGACAGCTCCTACGAGCAGTACTTC. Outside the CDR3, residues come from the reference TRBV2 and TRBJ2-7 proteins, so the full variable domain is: EPEVTQTPSHQVTQMGQEVILRCVPISNHLYFYWYRQILGQKVEFLVSFYNNEISEKSEIFDDQFSVERPDGSNFTLKIRSTKLEDSAMYFCASFRDSSYEQYFGPGTRLTVT.